Presented here are 10 T cell receptor beta chains from one specimen sequenced in a study of blood T cell repertoires in COVID-19 (TCRdb year 2020). Library method: the immunoSEQ multiplex PCR assay. TCRdb provides this immuneACCESS table in a form limited to in-frame rearrangements. Some clones are lacking; in checked studies, under half of them reflect an unresolved V gene, and why the rest are absent is not known. This sample lists roughly 440,000 clones; around 89% were detected once. The top ten hold 10% to 15% of the sample. Sample: peripheral blood. All receptors come from a woman aged 45 to 65 with COVID-19, enrolled during active disease.

This chain joins TRBV4-1 and TRBJ2-7; possibly TRBD1 for D (6 bases). The V gene lost 3 bases and the J gene lost 0 bases, with 9 bases spanning the gap. Germline V lookup: CDR1 MGHRA, CDR2 YSYEKL. The CDR3 is 14 amino acids. The CDR3 coding sequence is TGCGCCAGCAGCCAGTTGGACAGCTCCTACGAGCAGTACTTC. Residues: CASSQLDSSYEQYF.

This clone has more than one count but fewer than ten. This chain connects TRBV27 to TRBJ1-2, with 9 bases matching TRBD1. CDR1 and CDR2 (germline): MNHEY, SMNVEV (reference sequence). This CDR3 contains 14 residues. V trimming: 5 bases; J trimming: 4 bases; junction bases outside the gene matches: 5. The CDR3: CASSTGGAVYGYTF. CDR3 nucleotide sequence: TGTGCCAGCAGTACAGGGGGCGCGGTCTATGGCTACACCTTC.

V and J are TRBV10-3 and TRBJ1-1; D gene uncertain. In germline, CDR1 is ENHRY, CDR2 SYGVKD. Trimming removed 7 bases from V and 3 bases from J, with 6 bases in between. The CDR3 sequence is 11 residues long. This CDR3 is CAITSDTEAFF. The CDR3, as DNA: TGTGCCATCACCTCAGACACTGAAGCTTTCTTT.

The chain links TRBV6-5 to TRBJ1-5; no clear D. This CDR3 has 13 amino acids. With 0 bases removed from V and 6 bases from J, the gap between germline ends came to 6 bases. Germline CDR1 and CDR2: MNHEY and SVGAGI. Written as DNA, the CDR3 is TGTGCCAGCAGTTACTCCCCCCTTCAGCCCCAGCATTTT. Translation gives CASSYSPLQPQHF.

V usage is TRBV5-4 and J usage is TRBJ2-1, with 16 bases identical to TRBD2. With 3 bases clipped from V and 8 bases from J, the junction kept 2 bases outside the gene matches. CDR3 length: 15 residues. Germline values: CDR1 SGHNT, CDR2 YYREEE (reference sequence). CDR3: CASSWGLAGGHEQFF. As DNA, the CDR3 is TGTGCCAGCAGCTGGGGACTAGCGGGGGGGCATGAGCAGTTCTTC. Based on the CDR3 plus reference TRBV5-4 and TRBJ2-1, the full variable domain is ETGVTQSPTHLIKTRGQQVTLRCSSQSGHNTVSWYQQALGQGPQFIFQYYREEENGRGNFPPRFSGLQFPNYSSELNVNALELDDSALYLCASSWGLAGGHEQFFGPGTRLTVL.

This clone was observed once. The chain has TRBV9 and TRBJ1-4, with a weak D call TRBD1 (6 bases). The germline V gene encodes CDR1 SGDLS and CDR2 YYNGEE. This CDR3 spans 15 amino acids. The V end lost 2 bases, the J end lost 6 bases, and 14 bases lay between the germline ends. The CDR3 reads CASSVRGYRDEKLFF. CDR3 coding DNA: TGTGCCAGCAGCGTCAGGGGTTATCGGGATGAAAAACTGTTTTTT.

The V call is TRBV24-1, the J call TRBJ2-5; 7 bases align to TRBD2. This CDR3 has 13 amino acids. V lost 6 bases, J lost 1 base, and 1 base stayed unmatched. Germline lookup yields CDR1 KGHDR and CDR2 SFDVKD. CDR3 in DNA: TGTGCCACCAGTTTAGCGGGCCAAGAGACCCAGTACTTC. Protein sequence: CATSLAGQETQYF.

The chain is built from TRBV28 and TRBJ2-7; D not resolved. CDR1 is MDHEN and CDR2 is SYDVKM in the germline V gene. The CDR3 extends over 13 amino acids. With 8 bases removed from V and 2 bases from J, the gap between germline ends came to 13 bases. CDR3 loop: CASRHSTAYEQYF. The CDR3 nucleotides read TGTGCCAGCCGGCACAGTACGGCCTACGAGCAGTACTTC.

The chain is built from TRBV11-2 and TRBJ2-7; maybe TRBD1 (5 bases). Trimming stripped 5 bases from V and 0 bases from J, with 17 bases between. The CDR3 extends over 16 amino acids. The germline V gene has CDR1 SGHAT and CDR2 FQNNGV. The CDR3 region has the DNA TGTGCCAGCAGCCCCCTTTTCGGCAGGGCCTCCTACGAGCAGTACTTC. Amino acids: CASSPLFGRASYEQYF.

The chain has TRBV5-1 and TRBJ2-5; tentative D call: TRBD2 (5 bases). Germline CDR1 SGHRS, CDR2 YFSETQ. Trimming shortened V by 7 bases and J by 2 bases, and 15 bases separated the two germline ends. The length of the CDR3 is 14 residues. The CDR3 DNA follows: TGCGCCAGCGGTGAACTAGGGATTCAAGAGACCCAGTACTTC. This codes for CASGELGIQETQYF.